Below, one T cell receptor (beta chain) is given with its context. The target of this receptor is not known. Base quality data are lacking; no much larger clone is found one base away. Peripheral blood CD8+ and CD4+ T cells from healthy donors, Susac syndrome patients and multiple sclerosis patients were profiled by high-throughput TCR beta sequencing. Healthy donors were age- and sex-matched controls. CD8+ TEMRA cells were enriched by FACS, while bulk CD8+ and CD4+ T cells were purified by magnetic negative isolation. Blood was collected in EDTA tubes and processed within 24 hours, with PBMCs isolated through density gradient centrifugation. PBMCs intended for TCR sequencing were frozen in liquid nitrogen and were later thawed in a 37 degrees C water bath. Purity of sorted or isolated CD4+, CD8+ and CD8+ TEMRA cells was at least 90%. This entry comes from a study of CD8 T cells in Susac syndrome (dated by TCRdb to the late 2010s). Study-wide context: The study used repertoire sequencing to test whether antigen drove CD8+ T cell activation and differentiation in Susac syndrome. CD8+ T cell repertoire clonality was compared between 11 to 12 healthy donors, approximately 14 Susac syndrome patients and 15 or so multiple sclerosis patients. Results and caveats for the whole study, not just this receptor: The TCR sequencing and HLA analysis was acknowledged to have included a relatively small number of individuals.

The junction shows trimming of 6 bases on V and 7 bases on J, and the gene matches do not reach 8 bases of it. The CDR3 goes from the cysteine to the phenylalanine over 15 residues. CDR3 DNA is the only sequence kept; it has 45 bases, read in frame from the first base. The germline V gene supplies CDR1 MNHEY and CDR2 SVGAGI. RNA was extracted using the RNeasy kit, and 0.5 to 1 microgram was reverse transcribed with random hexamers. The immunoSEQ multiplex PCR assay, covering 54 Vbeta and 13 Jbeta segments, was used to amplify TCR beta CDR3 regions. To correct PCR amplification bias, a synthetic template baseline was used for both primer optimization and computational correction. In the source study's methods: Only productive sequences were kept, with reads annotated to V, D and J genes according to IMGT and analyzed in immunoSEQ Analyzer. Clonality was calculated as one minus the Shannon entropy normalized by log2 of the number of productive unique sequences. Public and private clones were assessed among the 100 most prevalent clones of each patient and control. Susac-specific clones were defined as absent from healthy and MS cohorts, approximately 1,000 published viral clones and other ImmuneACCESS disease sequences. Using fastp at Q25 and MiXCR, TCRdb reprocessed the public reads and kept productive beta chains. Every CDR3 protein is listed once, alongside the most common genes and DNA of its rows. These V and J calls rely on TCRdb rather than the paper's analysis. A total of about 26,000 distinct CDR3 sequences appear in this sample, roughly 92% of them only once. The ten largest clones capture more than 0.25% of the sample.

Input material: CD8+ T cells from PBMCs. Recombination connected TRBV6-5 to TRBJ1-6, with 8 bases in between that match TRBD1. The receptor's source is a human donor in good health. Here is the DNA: TGTGCCAGCAGATTTGGACAGGGAGGCAATTCACCCCTCCACTTT. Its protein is CASRFGQGGNSPLHF.